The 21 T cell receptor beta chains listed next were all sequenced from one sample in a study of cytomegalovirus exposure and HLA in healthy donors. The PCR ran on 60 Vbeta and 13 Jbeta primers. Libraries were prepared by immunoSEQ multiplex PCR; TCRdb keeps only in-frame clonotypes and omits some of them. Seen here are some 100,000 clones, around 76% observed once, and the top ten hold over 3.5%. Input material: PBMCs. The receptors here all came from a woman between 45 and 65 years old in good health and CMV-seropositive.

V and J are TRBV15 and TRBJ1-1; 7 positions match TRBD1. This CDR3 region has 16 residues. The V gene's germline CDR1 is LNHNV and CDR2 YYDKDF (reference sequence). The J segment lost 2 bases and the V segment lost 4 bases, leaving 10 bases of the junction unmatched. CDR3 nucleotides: TGTGCCACCAGCATCCGTGGGACAGAAATAAACACTGAAGCTTTCTTT. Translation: CATSIRGTEINTEAFF.

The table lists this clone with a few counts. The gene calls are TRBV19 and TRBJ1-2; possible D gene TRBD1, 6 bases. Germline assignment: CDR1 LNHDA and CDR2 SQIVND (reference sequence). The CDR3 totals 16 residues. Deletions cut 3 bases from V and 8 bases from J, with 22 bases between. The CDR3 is CASSIGLGQGIRGYTF. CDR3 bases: TGTGCCAGTAGTATCGGCCTCGGGCAGGGGATTAGAGGCTACACCTTC.

The CDR3 DNA sequence: TGTGCCAGCAGCCCGGGGGGGGTGAATGAGCAGTTCTTC. Its protein is CASSPGGVNEQFF. The chain couples TRBV7-3 to TRBJ2-1, with 8 bases matching TRBD2. The CDR3 sequence is 13 residues long. V was clipped by 5 bases and J by 7 bases; unmatched bases: 4. Germline V gene lookup returns CDR1 SGHTA and CDR2 FQGTGA.

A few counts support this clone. The CDR3 is CASSQPGRGGQRGRPTQYF. The CDR3 nucleotides read TGCGCCAGCAGCCAACCTGGGCGGGGGGGCCAAAGAGGTCGGCCGACCCAGTACTTC. The chain joins TRBV4-1 to TRBJ2-5; 9 bases are a match to TRBD2. Germline V gene data show CDR1 as MGHRA and CDR2 as YSYEKL. The CDR3 is made up of 19 amino acids. V was pared by 2 bases and J by 7 bases, with 20 bases of the junction left unmatched.

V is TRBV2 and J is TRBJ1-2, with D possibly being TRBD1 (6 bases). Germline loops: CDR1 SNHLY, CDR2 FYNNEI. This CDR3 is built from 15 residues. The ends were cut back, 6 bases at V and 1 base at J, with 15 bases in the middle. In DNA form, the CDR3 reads TGTGCCAGCAGGGCGGACAGAAATATTAACTATGGCTACACCTTC. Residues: CASRADRNINYGYTF.

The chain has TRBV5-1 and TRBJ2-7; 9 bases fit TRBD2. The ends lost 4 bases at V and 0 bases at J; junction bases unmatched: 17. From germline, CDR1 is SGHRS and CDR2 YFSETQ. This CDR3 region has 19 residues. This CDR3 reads CASSLPITRLAENSYEQYF. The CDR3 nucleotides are TGCGCCAGCAGCCTCCCAATCACACGACTAGCGGAAAACTCCTACGAGCAGTACTTC.

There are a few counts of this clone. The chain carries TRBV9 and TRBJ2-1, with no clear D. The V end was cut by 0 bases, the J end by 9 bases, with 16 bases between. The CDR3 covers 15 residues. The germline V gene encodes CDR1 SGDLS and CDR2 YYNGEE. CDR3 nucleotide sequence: TGTGCCAGCAGCGTAGGAGGAGTAGCCCACGGTGAGCAGTTCTTC. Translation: CASSVGGVAHGEQFF.

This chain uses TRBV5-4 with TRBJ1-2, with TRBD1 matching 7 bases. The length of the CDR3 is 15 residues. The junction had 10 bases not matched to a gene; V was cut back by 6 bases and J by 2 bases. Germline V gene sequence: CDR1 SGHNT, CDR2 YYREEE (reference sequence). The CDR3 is CASNPTGSGNYGYTF. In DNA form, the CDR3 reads TGTGCCAGCAACCCGACAGGGAGTGGAAACTATGGCTACACCTTC.

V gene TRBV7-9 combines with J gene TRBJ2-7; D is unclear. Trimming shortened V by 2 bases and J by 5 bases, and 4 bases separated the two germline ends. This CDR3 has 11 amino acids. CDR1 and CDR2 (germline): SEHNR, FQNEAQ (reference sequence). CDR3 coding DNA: TGTGCCAGCAGCTTAAACAACGAGCAGTACTTC. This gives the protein CASSLNNEQYF.

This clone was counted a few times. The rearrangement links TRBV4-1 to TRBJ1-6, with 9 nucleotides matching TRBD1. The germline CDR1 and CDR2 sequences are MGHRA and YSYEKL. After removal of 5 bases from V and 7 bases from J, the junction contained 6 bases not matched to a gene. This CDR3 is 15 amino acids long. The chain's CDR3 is CASSTGGVRNSPLHF. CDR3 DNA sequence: TGCGCCAGCAGCACAGGGGGCGTGAGGAATTCACCCCTCCACTTT.

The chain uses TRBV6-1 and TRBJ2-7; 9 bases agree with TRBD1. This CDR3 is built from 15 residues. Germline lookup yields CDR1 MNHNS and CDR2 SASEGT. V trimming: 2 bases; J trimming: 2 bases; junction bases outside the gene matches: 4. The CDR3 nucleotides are TGTGCCAGCAGTGAAACGGGACAGGGACCCTACGAGCAGTACTTC. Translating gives CASSETGQGPYEQYF.

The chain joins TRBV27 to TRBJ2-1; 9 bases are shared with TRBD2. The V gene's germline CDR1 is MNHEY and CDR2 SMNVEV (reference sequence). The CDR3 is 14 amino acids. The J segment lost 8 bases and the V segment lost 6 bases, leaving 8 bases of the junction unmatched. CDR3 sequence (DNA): TGTGCCAGCAGCGGTAGCGGGAGTTGGGATGAGCAGTTCTTC. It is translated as CASSGSGSWDEQFF.

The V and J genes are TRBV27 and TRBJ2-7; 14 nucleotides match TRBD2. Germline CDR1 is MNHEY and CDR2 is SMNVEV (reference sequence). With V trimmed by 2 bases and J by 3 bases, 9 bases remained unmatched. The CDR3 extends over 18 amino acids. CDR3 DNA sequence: TGTGCCAGCAGTTTACAGGGGACTAGCGGGAGCTTTGTCTACGAGCAGTACTTC. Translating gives CASSLQGTSGSFVYEQYF.

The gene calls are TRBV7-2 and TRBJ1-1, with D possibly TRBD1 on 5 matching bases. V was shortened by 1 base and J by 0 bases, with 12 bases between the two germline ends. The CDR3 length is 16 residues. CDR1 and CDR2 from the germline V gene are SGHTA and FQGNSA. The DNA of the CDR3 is TGTGCCAGCAGCTTAGAAGGGGTCGAGATGAACACTGAAGCTTTCTTT. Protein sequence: CASSLEGVEMNTEAFF.

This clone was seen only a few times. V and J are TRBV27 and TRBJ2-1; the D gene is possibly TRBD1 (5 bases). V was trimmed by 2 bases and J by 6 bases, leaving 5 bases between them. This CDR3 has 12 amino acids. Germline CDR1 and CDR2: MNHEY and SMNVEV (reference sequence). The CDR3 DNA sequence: TGTGCCAGCAGTTTAGGGGCCAATGAGCAGTTCTTC. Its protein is CASSLGANEQFF.

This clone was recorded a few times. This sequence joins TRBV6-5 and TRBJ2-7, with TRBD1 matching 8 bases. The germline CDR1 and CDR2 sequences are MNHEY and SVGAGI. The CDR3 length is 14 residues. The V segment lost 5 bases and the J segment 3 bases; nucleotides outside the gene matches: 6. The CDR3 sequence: CASSAGTGYYEQYF. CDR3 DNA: TGTGCCAGCAGTGCCGGGACAGGTTACTACGAGCAGTACTTC.

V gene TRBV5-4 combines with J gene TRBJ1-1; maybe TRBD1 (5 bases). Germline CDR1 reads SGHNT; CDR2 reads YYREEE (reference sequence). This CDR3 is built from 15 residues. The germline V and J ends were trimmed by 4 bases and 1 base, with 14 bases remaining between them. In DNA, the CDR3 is TGTGCCAGCAGCCCCTACGGGGGGGAGAACACTGAAGCTTTCTTT. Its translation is CASSPYGGENTEAFF.

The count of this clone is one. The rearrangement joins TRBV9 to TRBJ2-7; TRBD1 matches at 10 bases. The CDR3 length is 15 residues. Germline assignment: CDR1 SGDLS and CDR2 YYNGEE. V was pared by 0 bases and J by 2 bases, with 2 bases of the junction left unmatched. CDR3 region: CASSVDGTGAYEQYF. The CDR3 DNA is TGTGCCAGCAGCGTAGACGGGACAGGGGCCTACGAGCAGTACTTC.

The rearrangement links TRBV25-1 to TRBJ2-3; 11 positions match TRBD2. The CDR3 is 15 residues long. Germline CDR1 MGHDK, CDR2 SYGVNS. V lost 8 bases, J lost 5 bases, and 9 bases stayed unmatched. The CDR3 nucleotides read TGTGCCAGCGGACCCTTAGCGGGAGGGGAAGATACGCAGTATTTT. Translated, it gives CASGPLAGGEDTQYF.

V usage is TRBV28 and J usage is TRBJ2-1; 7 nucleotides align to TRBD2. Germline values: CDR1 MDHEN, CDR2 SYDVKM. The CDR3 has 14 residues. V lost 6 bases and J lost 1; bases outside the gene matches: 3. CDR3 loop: CASRGGLSYNEQFF. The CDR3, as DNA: TGTGCCAGCAGGGGAGGGCTATCCTACAATGAGCAGTTCTTC.

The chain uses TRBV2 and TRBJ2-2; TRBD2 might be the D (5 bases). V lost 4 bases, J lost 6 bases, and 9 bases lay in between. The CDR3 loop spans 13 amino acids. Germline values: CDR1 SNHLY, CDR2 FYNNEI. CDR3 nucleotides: TGTGCCAGCAGTGGTAGAGCGGCCGGGGAGCTGTTTTTT. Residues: CASSGRAAGELFF.